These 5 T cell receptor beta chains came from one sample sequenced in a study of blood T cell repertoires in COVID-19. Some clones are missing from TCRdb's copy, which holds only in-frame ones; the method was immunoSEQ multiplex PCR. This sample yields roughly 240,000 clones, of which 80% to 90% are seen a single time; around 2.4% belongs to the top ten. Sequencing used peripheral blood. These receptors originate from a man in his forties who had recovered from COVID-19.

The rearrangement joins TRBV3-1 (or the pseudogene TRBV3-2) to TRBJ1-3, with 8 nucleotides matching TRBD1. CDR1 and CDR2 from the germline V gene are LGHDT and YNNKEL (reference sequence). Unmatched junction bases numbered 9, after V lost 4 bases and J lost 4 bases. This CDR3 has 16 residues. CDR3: CASSRRGQGVGNTIYF. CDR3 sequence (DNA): TGTGCCAGCAGCCGGCGAGGACAGGGAGTGGGAAACACCATATATTTT.

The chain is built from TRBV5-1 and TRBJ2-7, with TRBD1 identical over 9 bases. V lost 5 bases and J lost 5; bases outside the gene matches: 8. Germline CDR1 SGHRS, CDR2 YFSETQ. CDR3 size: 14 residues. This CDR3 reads CASSPDRGEDEQYF. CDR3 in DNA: TGCGCCAGCAGTCCAGACAGGGGGGAGGACGAGCAGTACTTC.

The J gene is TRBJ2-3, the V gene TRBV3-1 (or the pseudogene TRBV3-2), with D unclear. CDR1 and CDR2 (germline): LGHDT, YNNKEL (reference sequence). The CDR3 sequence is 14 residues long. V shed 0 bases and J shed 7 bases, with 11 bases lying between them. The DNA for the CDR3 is TGTGCCAGCAGCCAAGATCCCGATTACAATACGCAGTATTTT. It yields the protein CASSQDPDYNTQYF.

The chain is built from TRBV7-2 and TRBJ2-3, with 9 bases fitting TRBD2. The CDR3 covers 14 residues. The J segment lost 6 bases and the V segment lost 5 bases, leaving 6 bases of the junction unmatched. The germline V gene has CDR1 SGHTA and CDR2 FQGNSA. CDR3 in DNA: TGTGCCAGCAGCGCTAGCGGGGTTTTTGATACGCAGTATTTT. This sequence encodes CASSASGVFDTQYF.

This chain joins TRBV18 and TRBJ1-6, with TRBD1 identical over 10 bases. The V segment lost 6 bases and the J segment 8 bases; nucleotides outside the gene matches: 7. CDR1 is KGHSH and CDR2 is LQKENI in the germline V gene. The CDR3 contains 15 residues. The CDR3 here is CASSRDRGSYSPLHF. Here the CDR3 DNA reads TGTGCCAGCTCCCGGGACAGGGGTTCCTATTCACCCCTCCACTTT.